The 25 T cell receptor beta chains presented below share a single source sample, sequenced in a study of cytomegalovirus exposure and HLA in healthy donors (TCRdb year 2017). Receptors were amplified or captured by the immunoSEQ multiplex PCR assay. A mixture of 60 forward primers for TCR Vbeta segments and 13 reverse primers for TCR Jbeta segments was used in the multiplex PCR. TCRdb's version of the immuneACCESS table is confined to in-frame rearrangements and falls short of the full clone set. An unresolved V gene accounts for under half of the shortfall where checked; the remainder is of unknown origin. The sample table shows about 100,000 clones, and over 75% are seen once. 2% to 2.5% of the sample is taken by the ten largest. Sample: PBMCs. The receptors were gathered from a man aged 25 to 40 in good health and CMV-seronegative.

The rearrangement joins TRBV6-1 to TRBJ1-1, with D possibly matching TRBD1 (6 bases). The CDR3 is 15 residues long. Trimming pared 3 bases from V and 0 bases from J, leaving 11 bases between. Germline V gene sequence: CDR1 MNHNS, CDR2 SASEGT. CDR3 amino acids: CASSEDSVMNTEAFF. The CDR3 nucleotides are TGTGCCAGCAGTGAGGACAGCGTTATGAACACTGAAGCTTTCTTT.

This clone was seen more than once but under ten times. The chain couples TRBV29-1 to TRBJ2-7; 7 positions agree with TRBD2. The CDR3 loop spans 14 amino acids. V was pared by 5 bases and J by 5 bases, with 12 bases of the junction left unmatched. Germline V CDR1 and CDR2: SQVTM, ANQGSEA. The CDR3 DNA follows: TGCAGCGTTCGGGTTTCAGCGGGACTCAACGAGCAGTACTTC. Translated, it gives CSVRVSAGLNEQYF.

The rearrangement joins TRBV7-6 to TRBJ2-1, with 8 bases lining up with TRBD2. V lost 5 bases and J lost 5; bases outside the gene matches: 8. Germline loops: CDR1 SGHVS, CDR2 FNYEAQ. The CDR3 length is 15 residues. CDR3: CASSRGLAGDNEQFF. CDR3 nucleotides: TGTGCCAGCAGCCGCGGACTAGCTGGTGACAATGAGCAGTTCTTC. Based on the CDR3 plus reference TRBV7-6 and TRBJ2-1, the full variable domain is GAGVSQSPRYKVTKRGQDVALRCDPISGHVSLYWYRQALGQGPEFLTYFNYEAQQDKSGLPNDRFSAERPEGSISTLTIQRTEQRDSAMYRCASSRGLAGDNEQFFGPGTRLTVL.

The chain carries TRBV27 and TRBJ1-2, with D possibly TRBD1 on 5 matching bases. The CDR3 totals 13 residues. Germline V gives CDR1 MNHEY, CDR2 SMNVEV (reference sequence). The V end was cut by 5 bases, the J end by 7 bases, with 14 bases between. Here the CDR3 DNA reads TGTGCCAGCAGTCCCGGAGGGGTAATTGGCTACACCTTC. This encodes CASSPGGVIGYTF.

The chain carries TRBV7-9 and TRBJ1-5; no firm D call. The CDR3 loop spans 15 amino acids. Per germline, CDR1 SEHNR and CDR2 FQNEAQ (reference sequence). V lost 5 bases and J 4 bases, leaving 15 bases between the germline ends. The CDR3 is CASSDFGRGNQPQHF. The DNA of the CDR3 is TGTGCCAGCAGCGATTTCGGCCGAGGGAATCAGCCCCAGCATTTT.

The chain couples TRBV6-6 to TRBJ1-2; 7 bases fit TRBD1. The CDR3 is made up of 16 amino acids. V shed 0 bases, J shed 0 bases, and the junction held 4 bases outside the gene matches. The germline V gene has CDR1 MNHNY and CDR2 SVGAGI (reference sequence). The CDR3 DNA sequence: TGTGCCAGCAGTTACTCCCCCGGACAGGCTAACTATGGCTACACCTTC. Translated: CASSYSPGQANYGYTF.

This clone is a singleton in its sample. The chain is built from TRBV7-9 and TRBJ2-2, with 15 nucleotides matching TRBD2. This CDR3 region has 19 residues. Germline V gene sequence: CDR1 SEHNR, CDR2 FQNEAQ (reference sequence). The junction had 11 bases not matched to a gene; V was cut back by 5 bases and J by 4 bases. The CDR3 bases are TGTGCCAGCAGCCCGAGGACTAGCGGGAGGGCCGGAGGCACCGGGGAGCTGTTTTTT. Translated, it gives CASSPRTSGRAGGTGELFF.

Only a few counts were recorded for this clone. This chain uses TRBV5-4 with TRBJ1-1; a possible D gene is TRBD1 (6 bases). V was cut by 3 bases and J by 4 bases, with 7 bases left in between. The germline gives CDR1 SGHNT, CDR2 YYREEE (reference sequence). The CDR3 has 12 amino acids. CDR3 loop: CASSSGVTEAFF. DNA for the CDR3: TGTGCCAGCAGCTCAGGGGTCACTGAAGCTTTCTTT.

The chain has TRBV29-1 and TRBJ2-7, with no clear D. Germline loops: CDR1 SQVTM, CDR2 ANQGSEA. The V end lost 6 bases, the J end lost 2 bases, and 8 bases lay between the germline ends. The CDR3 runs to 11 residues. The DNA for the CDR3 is TGCAGCGTCGCCGCGGCCTACGAGCAGTACTTC. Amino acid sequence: CSVAAAYEQYF.

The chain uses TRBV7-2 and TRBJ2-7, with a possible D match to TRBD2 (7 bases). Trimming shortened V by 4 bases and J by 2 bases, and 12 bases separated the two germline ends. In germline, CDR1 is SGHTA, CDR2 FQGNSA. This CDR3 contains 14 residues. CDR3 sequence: CASSSGGPPYEQYF. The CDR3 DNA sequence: TGTGCCAGCAGCTCGGGGGGCCCCCCCTACGAGCAGTACTTC.

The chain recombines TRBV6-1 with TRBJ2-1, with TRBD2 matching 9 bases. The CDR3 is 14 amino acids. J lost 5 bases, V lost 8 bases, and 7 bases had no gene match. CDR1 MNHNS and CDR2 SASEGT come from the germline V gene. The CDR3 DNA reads TGTGCCAGCTGGTGGCGGGAGGGGAACAATGAGCAGTTCTTC. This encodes CASWWREGNNEQFF.

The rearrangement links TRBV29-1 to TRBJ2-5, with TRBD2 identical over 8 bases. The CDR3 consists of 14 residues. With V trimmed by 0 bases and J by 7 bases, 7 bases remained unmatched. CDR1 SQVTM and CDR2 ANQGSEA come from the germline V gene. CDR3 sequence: CSVEEGLAGATQYF. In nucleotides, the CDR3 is TGCAGCGTTGAAGAAGGGCTAGCGGGCGCGACCCAGTACTTC.

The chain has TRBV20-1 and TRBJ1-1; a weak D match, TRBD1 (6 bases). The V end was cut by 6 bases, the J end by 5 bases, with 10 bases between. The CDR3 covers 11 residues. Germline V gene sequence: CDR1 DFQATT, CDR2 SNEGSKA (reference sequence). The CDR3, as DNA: TGCAGTGCGGATAGGGGGACTGAAGCTTTCTTT. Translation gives CSADRGTEAFF.

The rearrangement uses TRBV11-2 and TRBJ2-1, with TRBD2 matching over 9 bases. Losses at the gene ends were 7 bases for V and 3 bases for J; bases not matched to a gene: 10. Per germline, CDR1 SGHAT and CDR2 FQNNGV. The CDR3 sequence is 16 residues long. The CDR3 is CASTLVRREGYNEQFF. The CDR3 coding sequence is TGTGCCAGCACCCTCGTGAGGCGGGAGGGCTACAATGAGCAGTTCTTC.

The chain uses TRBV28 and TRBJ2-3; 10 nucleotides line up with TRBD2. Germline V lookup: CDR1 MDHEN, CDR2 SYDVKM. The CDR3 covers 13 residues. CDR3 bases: TGTACCTCCAGCGGGAGGGCCCTAGATACGCAGTATTTT. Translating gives CTSSGRALDTQYF.

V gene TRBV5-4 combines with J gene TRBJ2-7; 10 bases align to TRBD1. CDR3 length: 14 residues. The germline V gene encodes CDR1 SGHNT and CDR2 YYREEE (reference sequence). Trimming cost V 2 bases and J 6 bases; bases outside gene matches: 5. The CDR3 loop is CASSFRDRGREQYF. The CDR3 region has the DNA TGTGCCAGCAGCTTCCGGGACAGGGGTCGCGAGCAGTACTTC.

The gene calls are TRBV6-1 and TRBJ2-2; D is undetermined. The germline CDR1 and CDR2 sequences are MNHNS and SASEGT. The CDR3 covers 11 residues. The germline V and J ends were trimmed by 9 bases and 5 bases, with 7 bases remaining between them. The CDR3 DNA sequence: TGTGCCAGTAGAAATACCGGGGAGCTGTTTTTT. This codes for CASRNTGELFF.

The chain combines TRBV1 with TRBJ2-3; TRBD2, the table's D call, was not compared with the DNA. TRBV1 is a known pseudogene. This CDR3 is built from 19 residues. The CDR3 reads CTSSRLGLERRGATDTQYF. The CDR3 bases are TGCACCAGCAGCCGATTGGGACTAGAGCGGAGGGGGGCCACAGATACGCAGTATTTT.

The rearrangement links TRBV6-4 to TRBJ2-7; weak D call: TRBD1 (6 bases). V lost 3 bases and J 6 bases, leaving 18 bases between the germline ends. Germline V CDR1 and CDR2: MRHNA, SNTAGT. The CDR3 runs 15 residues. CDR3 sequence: CASSEVLWGRGEQYF. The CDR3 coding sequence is TGTGCCAGCAGTGAAGTACTATGGGGGCGAGGCGAGCAGTACTTC.

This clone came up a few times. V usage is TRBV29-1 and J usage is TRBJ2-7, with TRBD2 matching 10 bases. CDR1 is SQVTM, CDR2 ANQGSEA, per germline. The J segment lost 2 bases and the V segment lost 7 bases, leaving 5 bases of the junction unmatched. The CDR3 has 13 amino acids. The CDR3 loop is CSARTSGAYEQYF. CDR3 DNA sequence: TGCAGCGCAAGGACTAGCGGAGCCTACGAGCAGTACTTC.

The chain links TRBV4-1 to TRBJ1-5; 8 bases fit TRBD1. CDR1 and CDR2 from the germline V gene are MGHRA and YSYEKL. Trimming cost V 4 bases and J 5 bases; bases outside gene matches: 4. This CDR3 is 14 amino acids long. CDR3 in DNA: TGCGCCAGCAGCCTCGGGACAGGCGATCAGCCCCAGCATTTT. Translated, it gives CASSLGTGDQPQHF.

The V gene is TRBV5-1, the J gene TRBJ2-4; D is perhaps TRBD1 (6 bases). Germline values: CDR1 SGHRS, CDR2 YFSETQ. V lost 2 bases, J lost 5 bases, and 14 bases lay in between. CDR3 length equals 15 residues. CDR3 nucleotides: TGCGCCAGCAGCTTACAGGGATTGGGTGAAAACATTCAGTACTTC. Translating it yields CASSLQGLGENIQYF.

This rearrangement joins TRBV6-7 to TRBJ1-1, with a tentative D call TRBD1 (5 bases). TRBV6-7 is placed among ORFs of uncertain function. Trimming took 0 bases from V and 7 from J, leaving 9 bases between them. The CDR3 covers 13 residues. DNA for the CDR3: TGTGCCAGCAGTTACTCGTGGGGCAGTGAAGCTTTCTTT. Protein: CASSYSWGSEAFF.

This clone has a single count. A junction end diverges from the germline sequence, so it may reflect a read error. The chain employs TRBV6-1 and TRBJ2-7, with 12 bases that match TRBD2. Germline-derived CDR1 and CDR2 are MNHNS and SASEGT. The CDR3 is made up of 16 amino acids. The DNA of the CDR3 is TGTGCCAGCAGCGAAGGGGGACTAGCGGGTTTCTACGAGCAGTACTTC. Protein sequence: CASSEGGLAGFYEQYF.

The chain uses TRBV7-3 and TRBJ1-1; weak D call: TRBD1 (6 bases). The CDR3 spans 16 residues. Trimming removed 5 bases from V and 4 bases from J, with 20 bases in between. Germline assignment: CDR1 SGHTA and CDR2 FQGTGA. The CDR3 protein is CASSPPRGGRITEAFF. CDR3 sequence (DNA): TGTGCCAGCAGCCCCCCCCGTGGGGGCAGGATCACTGAAGCTTTCTTT.